The 9 T cell receptor beta chains listed next were all sequenced from one sample in a study of blood T cell repertoires in COVID-19. Here immunoSEQ multiplex PCR was the method, and the copy in TCRdb shows in-frame clones only, minus some. This repertoire shows roughly 400,000 clones, around 91% found once; its top ten account for 1% to 1.3%. Sequencing was performed on PBMCs or T cells enriched from blood (not recorded which). All receptors come from a man aged 30 to 39 who had recovered from COVID-19.

The V gene is TRBV5-6, the J gene TRBJ2-2; D is unclear. CDR1 and CDR2 (germline): SGHDT, YYEEEE. There are 13 residues in the CDR3. The ends were cut back, 2 bases at V and 8 bases at J, with 10 bases in the middle. In DNA form, the CDR3 reads TGTGCCAGCAGCTTCGCGGATCTGGGGGAGCTGTTTTTT. Residues: CASSFADLGELFF.

This CDR3 is CASSPAWLAALSGANVLTF. For the CDR3, the DNA is TGTGCCAGCAGCCCCGCCTGGCTAGCGGCACTCTCTGGGGCCAACGTCCTGACTTTC. V is TRBV11-2 and J is TRBJ2-6; 7 bases are shared with TRBD2. CDR1 SGHAT and CDR2 FQNNGV come from the germline V gene. Trimming removed 5 bases from V and 0 bases from J; junction bases left unmatched: 13. The CDR3 is 19 amino acids. Complete variable domain (other parts from reference TRBV11-2 and TRBJ2-6): EAGVAQSPRYKIIEKRQSVAFWCNPISGHATLYWYQQILGQGPKLLIQFQNNGVVDDSQLPKDRFSAERLKGVDSTLKIQPAKLEDSAVYLCASSPAWLAALSGANVLTFGAGSRLTVL.

The CDR3 sequence is CASSPGGQTAGELFF. The CDR3 DNA sequence: TGTGCCAGCTCACCAGGTGGTCAGACAGCCGGGGAGCTGTTTTTT. The rearrangement links TRBV18 to TRBJ2-2; possibly TRBD1 for D (5 bases). The CDR3 is 15 residues long. Trimming stripped 2 bases from V and 6 bases from J, with 13 bases between. Germline CDR1 KGHSH, CDR2 LQKENI.

This chain links TRBV18 with TRBJ1-5; weak D call: TRBD1 (5 bases). The CDR3 totals 14 residues. The germline V gene encodes CDR1 KGHSH and CDR2 LQKENI. V was pared by 3 bases and J by 5 bases, with 11 bases between. CDR3 loop: CASSPEIGDQPQHF. As DNA, the CDR3 is TGTGCCAGCTCACCGGAAATAGGGGATCAGCCCCAGCATTTT.

This chain links TRBV7-9 with TRBJ2-3, with a weak D call TRBD1 (6 bases). This CDR3 is 15 amino acids long. Germline V gives CDR1 SEHNR, CDR2 FQNEAQ (reference sequence). Trimming removed 5 bases at V and 1 base at J, with 13 bases between. This chain's CDR3 is CASSRTKGGTDTQYF. Written as DNA, the CDR3 is TGTGCCAGCAGCCGCACGAAGGGGGGCACAGATACGCAGTATTTT.

The chain employs TRBV19 and TRBJ1-3; no clear D. The CDR3 is 15 residues long. V was clipped by 6 bases and J by 0 bases, with 12 bases between them. Germline values: CDR1 LNHDA, CDR2 SQIVND (reference sequence). DNA for the CDR3: TGTGCCAGTAGCATCAGGATCAGCTCTGGAAACACCATATATTTT. It specifies CASSIRISSGNTIYF. Full variable domain (outside the CDR3, taken from reference TRBV19 and TRBJ1-3): DGGITQSPKYLFRKEGQNVTLSCEQNLNHDAMYWYRQDPGQGLRLIYYSQIVNDFQKGDIAEGYSVSREKKESFPLTVTSAQKNPTAFYLCASSIRISSGNTIYFGEGSWLTVV.

CDR3 amino acids: CASSFGVGSPLHF. DNA of the CDR3: TGTGCCAGCAGTTTCGGGGTGGGTTCACCCCTCCACTTT. The genes are TRBV12-3 or TRBV12-4 and TRBJ1-6, with D uncertain. With 3 bases removed from V and 9 bases from J, the gap between germline ends came to 9 bases. The CDR3 sequence is 13 residues long.

In regard to this clone: The identical CDR3 is also encoded by other nucleotide sequences in the sample. This chain connects TRBV11-2 to TRBJ1-3; D call uncertain. This CDR3 has 12 amino acids. The germline V and J ends were trimmed by 5 bases and 1 base, with 3 bases remaining between them. Germline V CDR1 and CDR2: SGHAT, FQNNGV. CDR3 sequence (DNA): TGTGCCAGCAGCCTTTCTGGAAACACCATATATTTT. The encoded protein is CASSLSGNTIYF.

The chain has TRBV28 and TRBJ1-5; tentatively, D is TRBD1 (5 bases). The germline gives CDR1 MDHEN, CDR2 SYDVKM. The CDR3 is 12 amino acids. V was cut by 5 bases and J by 11 bases, with 13 bases left in between. DNA of the CDR3: TGTGCCAGCAGTCGACAGCCCGTAGCCCAGCATTTT. Its translation is CASSRQPVAQHF.